A single sample gave rise to the 7 T cell receptor beta chains below, sequenced in a study of T cell repertoires in cytomegalovirus infection. TCRdb re-derived calls from the reads in MiXCR, one entry per CDR3 protein. The sample lists 350,000 to 500,000 distinct CDR3 sequences, roughly 30% occurring once. Sequencing input: PBMCs. The receptors stem from a human donor in good health (CMV status not recorded). Some clones in this sample may be carry-over from other donors' samples.

This clonotype was seen once. The chain uses TRBV5-4 and TRBJ2-7; the D gene could be TRBD1 or TRBD2 (6 bases each). The CDR3 has 15 residues. Germline V lookup: CDR1 SGHNT, CDR2 YYREEE (reference sequence). The V and J ends lost 4 bases and 1 base respectively, with 15 bases between them. CDR3 residues: CASSQGQTRSYEQYF. The CDR3 coding sequence is TGTGCCAGCAGCCAAGGACAGACTAGGTCCTACGAGCAGTACTTC.

The chain employs TRBV12-3 or TRBV12-4 and TRBJ1-5; D is uncertain. Trimming pared 6 bases from V and 1 base from J, leaving 13 bases between. The CDR3 spans 15 residues. The CDR3 region is CASSLGAESNQPQHF. The CDR3, as DNA: TGTGCCAGCAGCCTCGGTGCGGAAAGCAATCAGCCCCAGCATTTT.

A remark on this clonotype: Relative to the germline gene, one junction end is altered; a read error may explain this. The chain combines TRBV20-1 with TRBJ2-3; perhaps TRBD1 as D (6 bases). Germline CDR1 reads DFQATT; CDR2 reads SNEGSKA (reference sequence). This CDR3 region has 16 residues. CDR3 residues: CGARPVDSPSTDTQYF. The CDR3 DNA sequence: TGCGGTGCTAGACCGGTGGACAGCCCTAGCACAGATACGCAGTATTTT.

The CDR3 is CSARGQTGTEAFF. DNA of the CDR3: TGCAGTGCTAGAGGACAGACTGGTACTGAAGCTTTCTTT. The rearrangement joins TRBV20-1 to TRBJ1-1; TRBD1 might be the D (5 bases). Germline V gene lookup returns CDR1 DFQATT and CDR2 SNEGSKA (reference sequence). Trimming took 1 base from V and 5 from J, leaving 11 bases between them. CDR3 size: 13 residues.

This clonotype was seen more than once but under ten times. This chain connects TRBV27 to TRBJ1-2; D is perhaps TRBD1 (6 bases). The CDR3 covers 14 residues. Germline V gives CDR1 MNHEY, CDR2 SMNVEV (reference sequence). V lost 7 bases and J lost 6, with 18 bases in between. CDR3 coding DNA: TGTGCCAGCAAGGGGGGAACAGGGAGACATGGCTACACCTTC. It is translated as CASKGGTGRHGYTF.

The rearrangement uses TRBV20-1 and TRBJ1-2; 9 nucleotides match TRBD1. With 6 bases clipped from V and 4 bases from J, the junction kept 15 bases outside the gene matches. The CDR3 extends over 16 amino acids. CDR1 is DFQATT and CDR2 is SNEGSKA in the germline V gene (reference sequence). For the CDR3, the DNA is TGCAGTGCGATCAGACAGGGGGTCTCTCCGCGCTATGGCTACACCTTC. Translation: CSAIRQGVSPRYGYTF.

The rearrangement uses TRBV2 and TRBJ1-5, with a possible D match to TRBD1 (6 bases). V was clipped by 6 bases and J by 0 bases, with 12 bases between them. The CDR3 runs 15 residues. Germline CDR1 reads SNHLY; CDR2 reads FYNNEI. The CDR3 DNA follows: TGTGCCAGCAGCCAAGGACAGTCTAGCAATCAGCCCCAGCATTTT. Its protein product is CASSQGQSSNQPQHF.